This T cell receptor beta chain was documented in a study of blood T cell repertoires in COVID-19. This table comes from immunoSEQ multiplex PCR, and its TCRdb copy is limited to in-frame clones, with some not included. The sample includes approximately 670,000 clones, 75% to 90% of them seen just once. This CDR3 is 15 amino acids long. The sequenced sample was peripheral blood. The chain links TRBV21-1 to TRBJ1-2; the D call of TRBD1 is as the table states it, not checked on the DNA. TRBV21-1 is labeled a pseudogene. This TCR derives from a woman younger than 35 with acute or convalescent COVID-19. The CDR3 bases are TGTGCCAGCAGCACCCCGGGACAGGGGGCTAGCGGCTACACCTTC. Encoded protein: CASSTPGQGASGYTF.